This T cell receptor (beta chain) emerged from a study of cytomegalovirus exposure and HLA in healthy donors. Concerning this clone: What it binds is unknown.

The PCR had 60 Vbeta and 13 Jbeta primers. TCRdb's table, derived via immunoSEQ multiplex PCR, lists solely in-frame clones and lacks some. The table shows about 55,000 clones, with approximately 80% occurring only once. Healthy bone marrow donors supplied every sample. Study observations and caveats: Among the most significant clusters, several appeared linked to common viral pathogens in a later analysis.

The CDR3 loop spans 13 amino acids. The germline V gene encodes CDR1 SGHNT and CDR2 YENEEA. Trimming stripped 5 bases from V and 1 base from J, with 8 bases between. This TCR was recovered from a female donor in good health and CMV-seronegative. The chain carries TRBV11-3 and TRBJ1-1; D gene ambiguous. The sequencing sample was made of PBMCs. CDR3 loop: CASSRVTNTEAFF. CDR3 DNA: TGTGCCAGCAGCCGAGTAACGAACACTGAAGCTTTCTTT.